This TCR beta chain appears in the sequencing data of a study of blood T cell repertoires in COVID-19 (TCRdb year 2020). With respect to the entire study: For ImmuneRACE Cohort 3, a participant was defined as recovered based on two consecutive negative NP/OP PCR tests, clearance by a healthcare professional, or resolution of symptoms. Samples from collaborators originated in the United States, Italy and Spain and spanned both the acute and convalescent phases of COVID-19. The material from the prospective study consisted of cDNA or gDNA derived from T cells, B-cell-depleted T cells, or PBMCs. Subjects who had been exposed to COVID-19, were actively infected with it, or had recovered from it provided the deeply sampled blood TCRbeta repertoires that made up the dataset. The repertoires were released in a freely available public database intended as a resource for research on the immune response to SARS-CoV-2. Samples came from the ongoing ImmuneRACE study (first 160 participants) plus 1,254 subjects from 6 global collaborators. Sample metadata almost always included a de-identified subject ID, COVID-19 status, age in years and sex. Where available, HLA class I and class II types were obtained from metadata supplied by the sample provider rather than from assay-based typing.

CDR1 DFQATT and CDR2 SNEGSKA are derived from the germline V gene (reference sequence). V ends up 4 bases short and J 4 bases short, with an unmatched junction base count of 11. The CDR3 starts with the cysteine, ends with the phenylalanine, and has 15 residues. The only DNA kept is the CDR3, 45 bases in frame from the first base. Enrolling through a virtual design, the prospective study's participants ranged in age from about 18 to 89 years and lived across roughly 23 United States geographic areas. In the prospective study, participants were assigned to cohorts based on the clinical history participants reported in a screening survey and a study questionnaire. In the prospective study, whole blood, serum and a nasopharyngeal or oropharyngeal swab were collected from each participant by mobile phlebotomists. Participants in the prospective study had the option to provide additional blood draws and questionnaires over a 2-month period. Before DNA extraction, prospective study blood samples were shipped either frozen or at room temperature.

Study-wide conclusions, independent of this receptor: The quantity of clinical and demographic metadata differed by source and by participant and was supplied without curation.

This clone was picked up one time. What this receptor recognizes is not known. Base qualities are not at hand, and no much larger clone is one base apart. TCRbeta CDR3 regions were amplified from genomic DNA using the immunoSEQ Assay, a bias-controlled multiplex PCR. For the original study's pipeline: The number of nucleated cells in each sample was estimated by amplification of reference gene primers within the assay. To quantify the absolute abundance of each unique TCRbeta CDR3 rearrangement, sequence reads were collapsed and filtered. For each sample, productive Simpson clonality was calculated as the square root of Simpson's diversity index across productive rearrangements. TCRdb obtained this table from immuneACCESS and retained in-frame rearrangements with V and J assigned. These tables miss some clones; where compared with another copy, unresolved V genes account for less than half of the shortfall, and the remainder is unexplained. V, J and clone size are taken as reported in that table, and D and trimming were inferred from the DNA itself. The table for this sample lists under 150,000 clones; around 82% of them were counted only once. The top ten constitute roughly 3.7% of the sample.

This sequence originates from a man aged 50 to 59 in a cohort exposed to, infected with or recovered from COVID-19 (not recorded which). The specimen was PBMCs or T cells enriched from blood (not recorded which). The receptor chain draws on TRBV20-1 and TRBJ2-3; TRBD2 agrees with 7 junctional bases. The encoded CDR3 is CSAIDFAGVADTQYF. The nucleotide sequence reads as follows: TGCAGTGCTATTGATTTTGCGGGGGTCGCAGATACGCAGTATTTT.